This T cell receptor (beta chain) comes out of a study of fetal regulatory T cell absence and autoimmunity. Trimming shortened V by 4 bases and J by 2 bases, and 11 bases separated the two germline ends. Germline V CDR1 and CDR2: MGHRA, YSYEKL. The CDR3 spans 14 residues. Method: immunoSEQ multiplex PCR; TCRdb's copy keeps in-frame clones and lacks some. The sample has around 100,000 clones; less than 80% are singletons. This receptor was taken from a male donor with IPEX syndrome. V is TRBV4-1 and J is TRBJ1-1; D ambiguous. The sample taken for sequencing was pancreas tissue. CDR3 sequence reads: CASSPWGGNTEAFF. The CDR3, as DNA: TGCGCCAGCAGCCCGTGGGGTGGTAACACTGAAGCTTTCTTT.